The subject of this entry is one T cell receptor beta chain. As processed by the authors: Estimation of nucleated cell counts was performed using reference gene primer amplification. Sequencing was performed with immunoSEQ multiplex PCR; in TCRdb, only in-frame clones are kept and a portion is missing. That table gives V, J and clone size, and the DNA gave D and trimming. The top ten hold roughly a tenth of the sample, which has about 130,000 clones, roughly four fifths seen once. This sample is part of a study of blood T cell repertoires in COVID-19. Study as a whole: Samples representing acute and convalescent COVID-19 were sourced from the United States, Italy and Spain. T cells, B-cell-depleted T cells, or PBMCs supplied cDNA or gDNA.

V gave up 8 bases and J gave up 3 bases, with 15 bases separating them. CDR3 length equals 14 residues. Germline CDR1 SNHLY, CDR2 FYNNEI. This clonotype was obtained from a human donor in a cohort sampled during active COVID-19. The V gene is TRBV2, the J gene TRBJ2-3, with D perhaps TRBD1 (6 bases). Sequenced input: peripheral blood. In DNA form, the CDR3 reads TGTGCCAGCGGGACCAGGGGAGCGACAGATACGCAGTATTTT. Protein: CASGTRGATDTQYF.